Listed here are 17 T cell receptor beta chains from one sample, sequenced in a study of response to subunit inactivated influenza vaccine. TCRdb reprocessed the RT-PCR reads via MiXCR and lists one record per CDR3 protein. Counted here are more than 700,000 distinct CDR3 sequences, over 20% occurring once; the ten biggest clones make up 10%. Sequencing was performed on PBMCs from blood, taken about 5 days after vaccination. Receptor source: a man over 45 who received an inactivated influenza vaccine.

The J gene is TRBJ2-1, the V gene TRBV12-3 or TRBV12-4, with unresolved D. V was clipped by 3 bases and J by 15 bases, with 15 bases between them. There are 12 residues in the CDR3. The CDR3 protein is CASSFLPNYPFF. In DNA form, the CDR3 reads TGTGCCAGCAGTTTCCTGCCGAATTATCCGTTCTTC.

A few counts support this clonotype. This sequence joins TRBV15 and TRBJ2-4, with D unresolved. Trimming took off 1 base at V and 5 bases at J, with 6 bases between the two ends. Germline assignment: CDR1 LNHNV and CDR2 YYDKDF (reference sequence). The CDR3 consists of 13 residues. The CDR3 region has the DNA TGTGCCACCAGCAGAGGTGGGGAAAACATTCAGTACTTC. Protein: CATSRGGENIQYF.

J is TRBJ2-1 and V is TRBV20-1, with 10 bases that match TRBD2. V dropped 7 bases and J dropped 5; count of bases not matched to a gene: 5. The CDR3 has 13 amino acids. Germline CDR1 reads DFQATT; CDR2 reads SNEGSKA (reference sequence). CDR3 DNA sequence: TGCAGTGTCACTAGCGGGAACCACAATGAGCAGTTCTTC. Its translation is CSVTSGNHNEQFF.

The chain has TRBV7-3 and TRBJ2-1; D remains ambiguous. This CDR3 region has 14 residues. V shed 1 base and J shed 8 bases, with 12 bases lying between them. Germline lookup yields CDR1 SGHTA and CDR2 FQGTGA. The chain's CDR3 is CASSLNGGFYEQFF. In nucleotides, the CDR3 is TGTGCCAGCAGCTTAAATGGTGGTTTCTATGAGCAGTTCTTC.

The chain couples TRBV29-1 to TRBJ1-1; 8 bases match TRBD1. The CDR3 runs 13 residues. Germline trimming cut 7 bases from V and 4 bases from J; bases unmatched to any gene: 8. Germline CDR1 is SQVTM and CDR2 is ANQGSEA. DNA of the CDR3: TGCAGCGACCAACAGGGGGATGGCACTGAAGCTTTCTTT. Protein product: CSDQQGDGTEAFF. Full variable domain (rest looked up from reference TRBV29-1 and TRBJ1-1): SAVISQKPSRDICQRGTSLTIQCQVDSQVTMMFWYRQQPGQSLTLIATANQGSEATYESGFVIDKFPISRPNLTFSTLTVSNMSPEDSSIYLCSDQQGDGTEAFFGQGTRLTVV.

V and J are TRBV7-2 and TRBJ2-2; D is perhaps TRBD2 (6 bases). The CDR3 totals 16 residues. V was trimmed by 1 base and J by 2 bases, leaving 11 bases between them. CDR1 is SGHTA and CDR2 is FQGNSA in the germline V gene. The CDR3 coding sequence is TGTGCCAGCAGCTTAGAAGGAGGGCTCAACACCGGGGAGCTGTTTTTT. Translating it yields CASSLEGGLNTGELFF. Filled out from reference TRBV7-2 and TRBJ2-2, the complete variable domain reads GAGVSQSPSNKVTEKGKDVELRCDPISGHTALYWYRQSLGQGLEFLIYFQGNSAPDKSGLPSDRFSAERTGGSVSTLTIQRTQQEDSAVYLCASSLEGGLNTGELFFGEGSRLTVL.

This clonotype was seen at least ten times. The rearrangement uses TRBV4-2 and TRBJ1-1, with D perhaps TRBD1 (6 bases). The V gene's germline CDR1 is LGHNA and CDR2 YNFKEQ. CDR3 length: 17 residues. Trimming cost V 4 bases and J 0 bases, with 18 bases left between them. CDR3 nucleotide sequence: TGTGCCAGCAGCCTACCTGAGGGGGGGACCTTGAACACTGAAGCTTTCTTT. Translated, it gives CASSLPEGGTLNTEAFF.

This clonotype was recorded a few times. The CDR3 loop reads CASSPRTSTGTGELFF. The CDR3 region has the DNA TGCGCCAGCAGCCCCAGGACTAGCACGGGCACCGGGGAGCTGTTTTTT. The V gene is TRBV5-1, the J gene TRBJ2-2, with TRBD2 identical over 8 bases. This CDR3 has 16 residues. Germline CDR1 reads SGHRS; CDR2 reads YFSETQ. V shed 4 bases and J 4 bases; nucleotides not matched to a gene: 9.

This clonotype was observed a few times. The chain employs TRBV2 and TRBJ1-1, with D possibly being TRBD1 (5 bases). The length of the CDR3 is 15 residues. Germline V lookup: CDR1 SNHLY, CDR2 FYNNEI. Between the trimmed V and J ends, which lost 1 base and 4 bases, there was a span of 13 bases. CDR3 in DNA: TGTGCCAGCAGTGAAGAGGGACTCCAAGGCACTGAAGCTTTCTTT. Its translation: CASSEEGLQGTEAFF.

This clonotype was observed a handful of times. The chain carries TRBV20-1 and TRBJ1-5, with unresolved D. V was clipped by 5 bases and J by 0 bases, with 8 bases between them. CDR1 DFQATT and CDR2 SNEGSKA come from the germline V gene (reference sequence). The CDR3 spans 13 residues. CDR3 sequence: CSAQRGSNQPQHF. The CDR3 coding sequence is TGCAGTGCTCAGCGGGGTAGCAATCAGCCCCAGCATTTT.

The chain carries TRBV29-1 and TRBJ2-5, with TRBD2 identical over 9 bases. The CDR3 length is 16 residues. The germline V gene has CDR1 SQVTM and CDR2 ANQGSEA. The CDR3 sequence is CSVDQRLRGGAWAQYF. The CDR3 bases are TGCAGTGTAGACCAGAGGTTGCGGGGGGGAGCGTGGGCCCAGTACTTC.

At least ten counts were recorded for this clonotype. The chain uses TRBV11-2 and TRBJ2-1, with TRBD2 matching 11 bases. Germline trimming cut 6 bases from V and 3 bases from J; bases unmatched to any gene: 4. The CDR3 contains 15 residues. CDR1 and CDR2 from the germline V gene are SGHAT and FQNNGV. CDR3 protein: CASSTLAGGYNEQFF. The CDR3 DNA is TGTGCCAGCAGTACTCTAGCGGGGGGCTACAATGAGCAGTTCTTC. The full variable domain, its missing parts supplied by reference TRBV11-2 and TRBJ2-1, is EAGVAQSPRYKIIEKRQSVAFWCNPISGHATLYWYQQILGQGPKLLIQFQNNGVVDDSQLPKDRFSAERLKGVDSTLKIQPAKLEDSAVYLCASSTLAGGYNEQFFGPGTRLTVL.

The sample holds a few counts of this clonotype. The chain recombines TRBV20-1 with TRBJ2-3; TRBD2 is a possible D gene (5 bases). The CDR3 contains 16 residues. V lost 3 bases and J lost 1, with 17 bases in between. CDR1 is DFQATT, CDR2 SNEGSKA, per germline (reference sequence). The CDR3 loop is CSASPSDWRGTDTQYF. The CDR3, as DNA: TGCAGTGCTAGCCCCTCAGACTGGCGGGGCACAGATACGCAGTATTTT.

Concerning this clonotype: An end of the junction differs from the germline gene, which may be a read error. In nucleotides, the CDR3 is TGTGCCTGCAGCTACACCGGGACTACCACAGATACGCAGTATTTT. Its protein product is CACSYTGTTTDTQYF. The gene calls are TRBV3-1 and TRBJ2-3; TRBD2 agrees at 7 bases. The germline CDR1 and CDR2 sequences are LGHDT and YNNKEL (reference sequence). CDR3 length equals 15 residues.

J is TRBJ2-1 and V is TRBV6-1; D is perhaps TRBD1 (6 bases). The germline V gene encodes CDR1 MNHNS and CDR2 SASEGT. V was shortened by 6 bases and J by 4 bases, with 19 bases between the two germline ends. This CDR3 spans 16 amino acids. DNA for the CDR3: TGTGCCAGCAGGACAGCAGGGATGGGGGCATACAATGAGCAGTTCTTC. Its translation is CASRTAGMGAYNEQFF.

There are a few counts of this clonotype. This sequence joins TRBV6-2 or TRBV6-3 and TRBJ2-5; D not resolved. Germline lookup yields CDR1 MNHEY and CDR2 SVGEGT. V was pared by 0 bases and J by 5 bases, with 4 bases between. This CDR3 has 12 residues. CDR3 in amino acids: CASSYSVETQYF. The CDR3 DNA follows: TGTGCCAGCAGTTACTCCGTGGAGACCCAGTACTTC.

The V gene is TRBV5-1, the J gene TRBJ2-1; no clear D gene. V was cut by 0 bases and J by 0 bases, with 7 bases left in between. CDR3 size: 15 residues. The V gene's germline CDR1 is SGHRS and CDR2 YFSETQ. The CDR3 nucleotides read TGCGCCAGCAGCTTGGACCAAAACTCCTACAATGAGCAGTTCTTC. It codes for CASSLDQNSYNEQFF.